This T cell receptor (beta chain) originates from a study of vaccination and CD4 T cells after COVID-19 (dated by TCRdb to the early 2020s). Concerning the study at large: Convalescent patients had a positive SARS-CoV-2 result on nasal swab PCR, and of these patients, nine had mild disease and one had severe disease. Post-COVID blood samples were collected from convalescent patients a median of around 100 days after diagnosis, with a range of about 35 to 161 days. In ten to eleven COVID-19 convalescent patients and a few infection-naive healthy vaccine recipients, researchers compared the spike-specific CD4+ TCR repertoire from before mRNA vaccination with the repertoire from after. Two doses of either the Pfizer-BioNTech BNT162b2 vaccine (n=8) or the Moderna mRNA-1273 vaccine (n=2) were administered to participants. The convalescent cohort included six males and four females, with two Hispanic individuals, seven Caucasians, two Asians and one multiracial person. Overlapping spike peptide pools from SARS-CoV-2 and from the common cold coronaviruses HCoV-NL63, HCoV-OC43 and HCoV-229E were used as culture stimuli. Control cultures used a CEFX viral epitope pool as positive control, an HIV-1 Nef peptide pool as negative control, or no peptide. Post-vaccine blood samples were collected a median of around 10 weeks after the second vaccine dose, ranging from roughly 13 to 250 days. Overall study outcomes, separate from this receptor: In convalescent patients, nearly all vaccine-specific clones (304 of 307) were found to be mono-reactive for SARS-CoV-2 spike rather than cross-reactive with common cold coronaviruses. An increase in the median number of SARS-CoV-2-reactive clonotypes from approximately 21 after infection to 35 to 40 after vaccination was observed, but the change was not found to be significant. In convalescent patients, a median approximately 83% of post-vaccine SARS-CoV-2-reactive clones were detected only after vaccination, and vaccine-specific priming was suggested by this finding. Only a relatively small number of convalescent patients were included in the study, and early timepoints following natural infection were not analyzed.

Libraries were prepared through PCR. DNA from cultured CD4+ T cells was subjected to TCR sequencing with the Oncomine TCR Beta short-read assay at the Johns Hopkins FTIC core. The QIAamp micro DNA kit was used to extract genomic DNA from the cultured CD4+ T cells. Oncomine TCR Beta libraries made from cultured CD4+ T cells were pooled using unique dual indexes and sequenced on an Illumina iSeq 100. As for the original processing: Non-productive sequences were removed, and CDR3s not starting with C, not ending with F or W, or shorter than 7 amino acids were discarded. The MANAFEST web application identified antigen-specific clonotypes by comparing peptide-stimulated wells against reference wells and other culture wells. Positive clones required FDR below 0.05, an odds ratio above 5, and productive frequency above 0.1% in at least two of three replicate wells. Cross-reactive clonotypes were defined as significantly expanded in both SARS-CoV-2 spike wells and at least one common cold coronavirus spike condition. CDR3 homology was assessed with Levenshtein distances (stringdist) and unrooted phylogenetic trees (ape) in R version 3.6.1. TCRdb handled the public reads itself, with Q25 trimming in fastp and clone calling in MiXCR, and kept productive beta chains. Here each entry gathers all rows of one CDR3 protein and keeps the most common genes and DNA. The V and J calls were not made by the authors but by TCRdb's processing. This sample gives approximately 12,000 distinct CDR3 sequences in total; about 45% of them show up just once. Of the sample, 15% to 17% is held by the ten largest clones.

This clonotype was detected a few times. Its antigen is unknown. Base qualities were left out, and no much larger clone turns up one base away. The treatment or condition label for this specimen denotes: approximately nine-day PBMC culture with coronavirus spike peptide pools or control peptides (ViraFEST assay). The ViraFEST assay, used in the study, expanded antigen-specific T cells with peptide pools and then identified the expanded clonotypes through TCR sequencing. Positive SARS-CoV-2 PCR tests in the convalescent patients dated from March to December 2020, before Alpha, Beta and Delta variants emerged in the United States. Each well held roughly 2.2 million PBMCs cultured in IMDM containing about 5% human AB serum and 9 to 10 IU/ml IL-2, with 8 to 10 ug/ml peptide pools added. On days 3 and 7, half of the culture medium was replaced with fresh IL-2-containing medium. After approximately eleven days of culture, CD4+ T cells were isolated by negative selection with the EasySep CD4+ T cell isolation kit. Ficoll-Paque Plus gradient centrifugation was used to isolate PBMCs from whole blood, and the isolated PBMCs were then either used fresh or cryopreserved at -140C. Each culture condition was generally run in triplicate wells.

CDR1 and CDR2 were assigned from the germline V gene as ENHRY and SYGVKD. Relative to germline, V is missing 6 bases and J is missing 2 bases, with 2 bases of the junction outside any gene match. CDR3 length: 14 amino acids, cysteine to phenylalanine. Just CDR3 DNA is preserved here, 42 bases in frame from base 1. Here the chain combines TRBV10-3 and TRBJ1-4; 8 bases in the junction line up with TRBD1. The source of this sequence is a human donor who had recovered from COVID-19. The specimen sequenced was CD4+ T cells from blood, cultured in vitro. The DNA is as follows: TGTGCCATCAGCCGGACAGGGACTAATGAAAAACTGTTTTTT. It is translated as CAISRTGTNEKLFF.